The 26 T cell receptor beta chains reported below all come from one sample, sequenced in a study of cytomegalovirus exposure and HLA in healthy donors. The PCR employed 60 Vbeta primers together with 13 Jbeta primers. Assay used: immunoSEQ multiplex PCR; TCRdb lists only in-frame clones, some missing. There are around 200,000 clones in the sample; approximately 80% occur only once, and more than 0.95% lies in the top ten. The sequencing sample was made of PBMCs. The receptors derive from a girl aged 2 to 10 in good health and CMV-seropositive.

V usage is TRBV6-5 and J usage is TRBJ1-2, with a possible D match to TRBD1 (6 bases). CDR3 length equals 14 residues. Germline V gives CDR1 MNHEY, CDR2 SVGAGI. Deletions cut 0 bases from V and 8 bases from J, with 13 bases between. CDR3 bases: TGTGCCAGCAGTTACTCTCGGTCAGGGGAAGGCTACACCTTC. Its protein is CASSYSRSGEGYTF.

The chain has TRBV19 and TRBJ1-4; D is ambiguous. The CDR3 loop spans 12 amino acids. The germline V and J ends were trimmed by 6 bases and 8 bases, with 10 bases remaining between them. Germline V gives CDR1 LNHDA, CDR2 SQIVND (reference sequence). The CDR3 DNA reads TGTGCCAGTAGAGCGAGTACAGAAAAACTGTTTTTT. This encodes CASRASTEKLFF.

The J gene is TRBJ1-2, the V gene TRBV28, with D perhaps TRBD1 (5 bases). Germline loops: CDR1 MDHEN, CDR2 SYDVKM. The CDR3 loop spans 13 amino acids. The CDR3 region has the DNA TGTTCAGCGGGACCTCTTTATGCCTATGGCTACACCTTC. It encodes CSAGPLYAYGYTF.

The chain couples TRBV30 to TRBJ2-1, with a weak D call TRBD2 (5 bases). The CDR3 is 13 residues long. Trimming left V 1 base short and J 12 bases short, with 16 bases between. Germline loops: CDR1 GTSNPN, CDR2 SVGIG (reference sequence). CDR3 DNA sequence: TGTGCCTGGAGTGCCTCTGAGGGCTGGGTGCAGTTCTTC. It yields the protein CAWSASEGWVQFF.

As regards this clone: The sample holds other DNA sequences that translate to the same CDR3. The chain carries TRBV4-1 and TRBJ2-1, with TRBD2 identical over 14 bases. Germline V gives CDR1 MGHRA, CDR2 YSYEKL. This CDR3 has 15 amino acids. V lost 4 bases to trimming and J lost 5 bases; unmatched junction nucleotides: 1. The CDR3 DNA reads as TGCGCCAGCAGCCGACTAGCGGGAGGGAACAATGAGCAGTTCTTC. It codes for CASSRLAGGNNEQFF.

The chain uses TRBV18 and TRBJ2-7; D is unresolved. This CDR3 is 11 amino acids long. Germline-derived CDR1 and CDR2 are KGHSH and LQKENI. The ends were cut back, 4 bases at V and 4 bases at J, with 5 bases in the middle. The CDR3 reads CASSLEYEQYF. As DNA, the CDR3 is TGTGCCAGCTCACTCGAGTACGAGCAGTACTTC.

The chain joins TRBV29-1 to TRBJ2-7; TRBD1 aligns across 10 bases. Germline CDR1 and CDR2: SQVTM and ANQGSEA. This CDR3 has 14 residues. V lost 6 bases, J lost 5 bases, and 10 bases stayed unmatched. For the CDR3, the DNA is TGCAGCGTAATCCGGGACAGGGGAAGGAACGAGCAGTACTTC. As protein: CSVIRDRGRNEQYF.

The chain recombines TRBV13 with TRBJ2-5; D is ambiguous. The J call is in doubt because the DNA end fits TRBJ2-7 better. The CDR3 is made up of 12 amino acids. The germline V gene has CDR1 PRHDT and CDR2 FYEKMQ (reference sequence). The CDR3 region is CASSLSAYEQYF. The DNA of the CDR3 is TGTGCCAGCAGCTTAAGCGCCTACGAGCAGTACTTC.

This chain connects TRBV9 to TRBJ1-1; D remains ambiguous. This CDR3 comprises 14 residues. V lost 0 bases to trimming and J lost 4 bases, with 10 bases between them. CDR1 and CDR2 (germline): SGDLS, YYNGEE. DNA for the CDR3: TGTGCCAGCAGCGTAGACCCCGGTAGCACTGAAGCTTTCTTT. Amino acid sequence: CASSVDPGSTEAFF. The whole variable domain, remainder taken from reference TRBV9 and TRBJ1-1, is DSGVTQTPKHLITATGQRVTLRCSPRSGDLSVYWYQQSLDQGLQFLIQYYNGEERAKGNILERFSAQQFPDLHSELNLSSLELGDSALYFCASSVDPGSTEAFFGQGTRLTVV.

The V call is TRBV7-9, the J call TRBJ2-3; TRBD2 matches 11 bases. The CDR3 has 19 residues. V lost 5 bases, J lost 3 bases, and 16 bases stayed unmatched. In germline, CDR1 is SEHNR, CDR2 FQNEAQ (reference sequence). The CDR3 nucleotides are TGTGCCAGCAGCGGGCGACTAGCGGGACGGGTGGGGTTTACAGATACGCAGTATTTT. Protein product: CASSGRLAGRVGFTDTQYF.

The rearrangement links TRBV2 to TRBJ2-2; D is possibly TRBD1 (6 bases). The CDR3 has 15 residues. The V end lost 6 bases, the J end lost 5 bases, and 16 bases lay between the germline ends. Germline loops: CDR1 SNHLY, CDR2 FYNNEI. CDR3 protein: CASRTGLSLTGELFF. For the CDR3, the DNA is TGTGCCAGCAGGACAGGCCTTAGCTTAACCGGGGAGCTGTTTTTT.

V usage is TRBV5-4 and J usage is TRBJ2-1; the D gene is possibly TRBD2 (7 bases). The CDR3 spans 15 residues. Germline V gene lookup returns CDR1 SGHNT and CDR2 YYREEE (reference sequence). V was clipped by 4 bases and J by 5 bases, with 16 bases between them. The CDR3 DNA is TGTGCCAGCAGCCTGTTCGGGGGGCCCCACAATGAGCAGTTCTTC. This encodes CASSLFGGPHNEQFF. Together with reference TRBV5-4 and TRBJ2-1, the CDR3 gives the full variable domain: ETGVTQSPTHLIKTRGQQVTLRCSSQSGHNTVSWYQQALGQGPQFIFQYYREEENGRGNFPPRFSGLQFPNYSSELNVNALELDDSALYLCASSLFGGPHNEQFFGPGTRLTVL.

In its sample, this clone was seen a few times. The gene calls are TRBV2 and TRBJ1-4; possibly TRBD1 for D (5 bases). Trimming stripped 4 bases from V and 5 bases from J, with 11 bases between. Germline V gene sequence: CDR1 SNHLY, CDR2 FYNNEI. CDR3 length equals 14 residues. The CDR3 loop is CASSGGRGNEKLFF. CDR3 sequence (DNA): TGTGCCAGCAGTGGAGGGAGGGGAAATGAAAAACTGTTTTTT.

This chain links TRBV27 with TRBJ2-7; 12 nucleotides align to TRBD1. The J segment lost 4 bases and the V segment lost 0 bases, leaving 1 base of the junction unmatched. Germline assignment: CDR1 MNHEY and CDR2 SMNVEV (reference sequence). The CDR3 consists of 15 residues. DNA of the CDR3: TGTGCCAGCAGTTTATCGGGACAGGGGGCTTACGAGCAGTACTTC. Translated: CASSLSGQGAYEQYF.

CDR3 coding DNA: TGTGCCAGCAGCTTAGAAGAGCGGCACTACGAGCAGTACTTC. As protein: CASSLEERHYEQYF. The chain uses TRBV11-2 and TRBJ2-7, with D possibly being TRBD2 (5 bases). Per the germline V gene, CDR1 is SGHAT and CDR2 is FQNNGV. This CDR3 contains 14 residues. Trimming removed 0 bases from V and 3 bases from J, with 9 bases in between. The complete variable domain, with remaining parts taken from reference TRBV11-2 and TRBJ2-7, reads EAGVAQSPRYKIIEKRQSVAFWCNPISGHATLYWYQQILGQGPKLLIQFQNNGVVDDSQLPKDRFSAERLKGVDSTLKIQPAKLEDSAVYLCASSLEERHYEQYFGPGTRLTVT.

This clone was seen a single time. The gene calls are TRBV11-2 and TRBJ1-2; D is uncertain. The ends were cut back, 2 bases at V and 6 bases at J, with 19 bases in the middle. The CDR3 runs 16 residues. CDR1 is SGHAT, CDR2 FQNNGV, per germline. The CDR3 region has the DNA TGTGCCAGCAGCTTAACTGGTGGAGGGTTCTTCGATGGCTACACCTTC. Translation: CASSLTGGGFFDGYTF.

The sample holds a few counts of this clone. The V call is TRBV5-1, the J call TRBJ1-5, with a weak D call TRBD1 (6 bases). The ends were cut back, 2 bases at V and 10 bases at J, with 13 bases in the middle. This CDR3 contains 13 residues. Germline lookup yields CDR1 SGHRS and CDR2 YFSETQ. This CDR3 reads CASSFLSGDPQHF. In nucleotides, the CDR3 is TGCGCCAGCAGCTTCCTTTCAGGGGACCCCCAGCATTTT.

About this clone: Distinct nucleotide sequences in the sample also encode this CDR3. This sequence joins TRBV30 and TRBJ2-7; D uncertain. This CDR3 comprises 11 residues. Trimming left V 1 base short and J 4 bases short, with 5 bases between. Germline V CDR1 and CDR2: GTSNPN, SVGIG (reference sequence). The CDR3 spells CAWSDTYEQYF. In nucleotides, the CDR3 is TGTGCCTGGAGTGACACGTACGAGCAGTACTTC.

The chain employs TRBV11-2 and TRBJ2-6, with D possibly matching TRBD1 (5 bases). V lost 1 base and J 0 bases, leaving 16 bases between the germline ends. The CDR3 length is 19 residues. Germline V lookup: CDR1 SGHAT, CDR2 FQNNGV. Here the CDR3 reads CASSLVPAGNPSGANVLTF. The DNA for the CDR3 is TGTGCCAGCAGCTTAGTCCCGGCAGGGAACCCCTCTGGGGCCAACGTCCTGACTTTC.

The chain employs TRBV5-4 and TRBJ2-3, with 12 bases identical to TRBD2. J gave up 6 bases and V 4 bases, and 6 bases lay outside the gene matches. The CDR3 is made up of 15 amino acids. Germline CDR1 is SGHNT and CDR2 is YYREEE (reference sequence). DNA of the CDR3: TGTGCCAGCAGCATTACTAGCGGGAGGACGGATACGCAGTATTTT. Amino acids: CASSITSGRTDTQYF.

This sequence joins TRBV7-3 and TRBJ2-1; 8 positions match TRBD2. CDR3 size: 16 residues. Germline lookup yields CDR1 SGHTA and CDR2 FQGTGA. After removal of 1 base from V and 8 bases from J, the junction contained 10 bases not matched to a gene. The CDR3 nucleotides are TGTGCCAGCAGCTTAAATTCGGGGGGGCATATCGATGAGCAGTTCTTC. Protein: CASSLNSGGHIDEQFF. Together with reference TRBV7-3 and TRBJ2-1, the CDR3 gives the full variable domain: GAGVSQTPSNKVTEKGKYVELRCDPISGHTALYWYRQSLGQGPEFLIYFQGTGAADDSGLPNDRFFAVRPEGSVSTLKIQRTERGDSAVYLCASSLNSGGHIDEQFFGPGTRLTVL.

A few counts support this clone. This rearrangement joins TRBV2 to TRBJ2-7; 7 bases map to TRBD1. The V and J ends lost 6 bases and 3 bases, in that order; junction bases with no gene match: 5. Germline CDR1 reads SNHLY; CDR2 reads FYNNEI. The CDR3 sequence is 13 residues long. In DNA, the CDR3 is TGTGCCAGCAGAGGGACAGCATTCTACGAGCAGTACTTC. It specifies CASRGTAFYEQYF.

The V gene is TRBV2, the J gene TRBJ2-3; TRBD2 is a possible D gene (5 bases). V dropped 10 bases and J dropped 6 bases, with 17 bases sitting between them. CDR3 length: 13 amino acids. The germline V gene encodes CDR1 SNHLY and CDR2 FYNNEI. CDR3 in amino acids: CATTERIADTQYF. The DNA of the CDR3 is TGTGCCACAACGGAGCGGATCGCGGATACGCAGTATTTT.

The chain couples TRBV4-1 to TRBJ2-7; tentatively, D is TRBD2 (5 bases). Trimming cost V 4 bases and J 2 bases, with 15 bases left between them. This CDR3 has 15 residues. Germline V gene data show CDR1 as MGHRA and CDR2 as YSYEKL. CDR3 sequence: CASSPGRGFTYEQYF. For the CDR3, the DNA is TGCGCCAGCAGCCCCGGACGGGGTTTTACCTACGAGCAGTACTTC.

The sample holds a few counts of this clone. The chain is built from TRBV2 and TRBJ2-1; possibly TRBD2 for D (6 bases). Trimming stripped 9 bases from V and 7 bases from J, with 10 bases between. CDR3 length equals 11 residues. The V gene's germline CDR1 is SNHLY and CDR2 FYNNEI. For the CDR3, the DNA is TGTGCCAGGGAGGGTCCAAATGAGCAGTTCTTC. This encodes CAREGPNEQFF.

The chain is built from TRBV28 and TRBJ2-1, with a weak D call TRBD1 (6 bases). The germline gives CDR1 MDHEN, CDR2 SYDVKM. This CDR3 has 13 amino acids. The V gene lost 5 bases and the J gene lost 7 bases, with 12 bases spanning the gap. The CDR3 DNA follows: TGTGCCAGCAGTCAACACAGGGAGAATGAGCAGTTCTTC. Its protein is CASSQHRENEQFF. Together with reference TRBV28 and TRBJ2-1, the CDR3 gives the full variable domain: DVKVTQSSRYLVKRTGEKVFLECVQDMDHENMFWYRQDPGLGLRLIYFSYDVKMKEKGDIPEGYSVSREKKERFSLILESASTNQTSMYLCASSQHRENEQFFGPGTRLTVL.